The T cell receptor (beta chain) under discussion was sequenced for a study of response to subunit inactivated influenza vaccine. The study's findings and limits: A suggestion made by the authors is that each seasonal influenza vaccination recruits few new T cells.

TCRdb independently ran MiXCR on the RT-PCR reads; one entry per CDR3 protein. The sample yields 490,000 or so distinct CDR3 sequences, under 9% seen once. From germline, CDR1 is MNHNS and CDR2 SASEGT. This CDR3 comprises 14 residues. The V gene lost 5 bases and the J gene lost 6 bases, with 17 bases spanning the gap. A few counts support this clonotype. Antigen: not known. This material consisted of PBMCs from blood, taken approximately 25 months after vaccination. The sequence was collected from a man between 50 and 69 years old who received an inactivated influenza vaccine. The gene calls are TRBV6-1 and TRBJ2-7; a possible D gene is TRBD2 (6 bases). CDR3 nucleotides: TGTGCCAGCAGTCTTTGGGCCGGGGGAGGCGAGCAGTACTTC. Translated, it gives CASSLWAGGGEQYF.